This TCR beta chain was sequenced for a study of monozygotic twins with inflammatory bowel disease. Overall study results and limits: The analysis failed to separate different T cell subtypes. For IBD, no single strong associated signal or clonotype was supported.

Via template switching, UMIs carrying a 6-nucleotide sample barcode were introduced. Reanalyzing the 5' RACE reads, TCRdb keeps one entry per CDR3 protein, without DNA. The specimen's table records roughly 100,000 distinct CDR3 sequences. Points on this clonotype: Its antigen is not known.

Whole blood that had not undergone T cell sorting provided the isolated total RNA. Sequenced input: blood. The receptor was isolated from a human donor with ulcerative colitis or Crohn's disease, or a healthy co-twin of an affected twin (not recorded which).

The CDR3 spells CASSLQGGWTEAFF. The gene calls are TRBV27 and TRBJ1-1. The CDR3 consists of 14 residues. Germline loops: CDR1 MNHEY, CDR2 SMNVEV (reference sequence).